Here is one TCR beta chain with its context. Antigen: not known. The entry originates in a study of cytomegalovirus exposure and HLA in healthy donors. Study results and caveats: As was reported, the classifier diagnosed cytomegalovirus status with high specificity and sensitivity.

V shed 6 bases, J shed 5 bases, and the junction held 8 bases outside the gene matches. The CDR3 extends over 14 amino acids. Germline CDR1 and CDR2: SGHVS and FQNEAQ. A multiplex PCR was run with 60 Vbeta primers and 13 Jbeta primers. Here immunoSEQ multiplex PCR was the method, and the copy in TCRdb shows in-frame clones only, minus some. The sample carries around 180,000 clones, approximately 88% recorded once. The clonotype originates from a boy aged 5-17 years in good health and CMV-seronegative. Sequencing used PBMCs. The chain uses TRBV7-8 and TRBJ2-5; the match to TRBD1 covers 8 bases. This CDR3 is CASRLGQARETQYF. As DNA, the CDR3 is TGTGCCAGCAGGTTGGGACAGGCTCGGGAGACCCAGTACTTC.